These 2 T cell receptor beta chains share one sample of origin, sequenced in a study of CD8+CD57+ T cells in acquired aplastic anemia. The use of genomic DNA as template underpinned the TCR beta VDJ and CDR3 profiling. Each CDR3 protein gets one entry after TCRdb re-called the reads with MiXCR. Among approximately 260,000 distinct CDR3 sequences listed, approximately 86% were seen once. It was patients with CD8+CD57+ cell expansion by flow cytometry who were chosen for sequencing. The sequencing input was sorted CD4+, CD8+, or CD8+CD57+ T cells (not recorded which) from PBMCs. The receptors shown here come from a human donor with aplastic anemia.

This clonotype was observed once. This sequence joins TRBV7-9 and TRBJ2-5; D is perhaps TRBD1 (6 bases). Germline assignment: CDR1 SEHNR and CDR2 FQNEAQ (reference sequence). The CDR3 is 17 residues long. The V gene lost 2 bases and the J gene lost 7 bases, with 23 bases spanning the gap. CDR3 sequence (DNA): TGTGCCAGCAGCTTACATCTGACAGGCGACACTGAAGCGACCCAGTACTTC. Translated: CASSLHLTGDTEATQYF.

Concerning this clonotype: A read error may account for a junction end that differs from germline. For the CDR3, the DNA is TGTGCCAGCGCCGAAGGGACAAGCGGGACCCAGGACTTC. It yields the protein CASAEGTSGTQDF. The V gene is TRBV9, the J gene TRBJ2-5; D possibly corresponds to TRBD2 (7 bases). This CDR3 has 13 residues. From germline, CDR1 is SGDLS and CDR2 YYNGEE.